The sequence of this T cell receptor beta chain was determined in a study of blood T cell repertoires in COVID-19. Whole-study context: Samples taken during acute and convalescent COVID-19 were collected in the United States, Italy and Spain. PBMCs, B-cell-depleted T cells, or T cells provided the cDNA or gDNA that made up the material.

Authors' analysis steps: Reference gene primer amplification yielded estimated nucleated cell counts. TCRdb keeps only in-frame clones here, not all; method: immunoSEQ multiplex PCR. Clonal size and the V and J genes are those of that table, whereas D and trimming came from the DNA. The sample includes about 120,000 clones, 88% seen only once; the top ten take 10%. The material sequenced was peripheral blood. This sequence was found in a man aged 50 or older with acute or convalescent COVID-19.

The CDR3 nucleotides read TGTGCCAGCAGCCAACCGGGACAGGGGGGCTACGAGCAGTACTTC. It is translated as CASSQPGQGGYEQYF. V and J are TRBV4-2 and TRBJ2-7, with 11 positions matching TRBD1. From germline, CDR1 is LGHNA and CDR2 YNFKEQ. This CDR3 comprises 15 residues. V was clipped by 2 bases and J by 3 bases; unmatched bases: 3.